Reported below is one TCR beta chain. Germline V gene lookup returns CDR1 LNHDA and CDR2 SQIVND (reference sequence). The trim removed 5 bases at V and 3 bases at J, leaving 16 bases unmatched. There are 18 residues in the CDR3. This sample stems from a study of T cell responses to AZD1222 COVID-19 vaccine. Sequencing used immunoSEQ multiplex PCR; TCRdb keeps in-frame clones, though not all of them. The sample consists of under 200,000 clones, roughly nine tenths of them appearing once. The source is an adult who received the AZD1222 COVID-19 vaccine. The rearrangement uses TRBV19 and TRBJ1-1; 9 bases agree with TRBD1. Sample: peripheral blood, taken 28 days after the second AZD1222 dose. The CDR3 nucleotides are TGTGCCAGTAGTCCCGGACAGGGGTTTTTTCAGCGCGACACTGAAGCTTTCTTT. This codes for CASSPGQGFFQRDTEAFF.